Listed below are T cell receptor beta chains from one sample, sequenced in a study of T-cell memory formation after mild COVID-19. TCRdb reanalysed the 5' RACE reads using MiXCR and keeps one entry per CDR3 protein. The sample lists around 340,000 distinct CDR3 sequences, 13% to 15% seen once, with about 22% in the top ten. Specimen: PBMCs or a T cell subset sorted from them (not recorded which). These receptors originate from a man aged 18 to 30 who had mild COVID-19 (a few samples of this study predate the infection). Cell type and time point are not known. The CDR3 runs from the conserved cysteine through the conserved F or W. A D gene is named only where the DNA matches it firmly. Some rows have no size entry. The others give once, few or many, or a class for an expanded clone.

TRBV20-1	.	.	TRBJ2-3	CSAMPTAGRTDTQYF	TGCAGTGCTATGCCTACAGCGGGTCGCACAGATACGCAGTATTTT
TRBV27	.	.	TRBJ2-3	CASSSARGDTQYF	TGTGCCAGCAGTTCCGCCCGGGGCGATACGCAGTATTTT
TRBV5-5	.	many	TRBJ2-5	CASSLGREETQYF	TGTGCCAGCAGCTTGGGTAGGGAGGAGACCCAGTACTTC
TRBV6-1	.	.	TRBJ2-5	CASAGGKGTQYF	TGTGCCAGCGCCGGGGGCAAGGGGACCCAGTACTTC
TRBV20-1	TRBD2	.	TRBJ2-1	CSVPPVAGGYNEQFF	TGCAGTGTCCCACCCGTAGCGGGGGGGTACAATGAGCAGTTCTTC
TRBV5-1	TRBD1	once	TRBJ2-2	CASSLTRQGFFAGELFF	TGCGCCAGCAGCCTGACCCGACAGGGGTTCTTCGCCGGGGAGCTGTTTTTT
TRBV20-1	TRBD1	few	TRBJ1-3	CSASTQGVGNTIYF	TGCAGTGCTAGCACCCAGGGGGTCGGAAACACCATATATTTT
TRBV7-6	TRBD1	few	TRBJ1-4	CASSRTGTGGAWDEKLFF	TGTGCCAGCAGCCGAACCGGGACAGGGGGCGCCTGGGATGAAAAACTGTTTTTT
TRBV7-3	.	few	TRBJ2-2	CASSSRIARAGELFF	TGTGCCAGCAGCTCTCGTATAGCGAGGGCCGGGGAGCTGTTTTTT
TRBV7-2	.	few	TRBJ2-3	CASSLGWEDTQYF	TGTGCCAGCAGCCTCGGGTGGGAAGATACGCAGTATTTT
TRBV15	.	many	TRBJ1-1	CATSRAQFMNTEAFF	TGTGCCACCAGCAGAGCCCAGTTCATGAACACTGAAGCTTTCTTT
TRBV6-2/TRBV6-3	TRBD2	.	TRBJ2-3	CASSYTLTSGSTDTQYF	TGTGCCAGCAGTTACACCCTGACTAGCGGGAGCACAGATACGCAGTATTTT
TRBV28	.	few	TRBJ2-2	CASSRVSPPNTGELFF	TGTGCCAGCAGTAGAGTCAGCCCCCCGAACACCGGGGAGCTGTTTTTT
TRBV12-3/TRBV12-4	.	.	TRBJ2-1	CASSQIGEQFF	TGTGCCAGCAGTCAGATCGGTGAGCAGTTCTTC
TRBV4-2	.	.	TRBJ1-1	CASSQFDRNEAFF	TGTGCCAGCAGCCAATTCGACAGAAATGAAGCTTTCTTT
TRBV6-5	.	many	TRBJ1-5	CASSSRSNQPQHF	TGTGCCAGCAGTTCCCGCAGCAATCAGCCCCAGCATTTT
TRBV5-4	TRBD1	.	TRBJ1-2	CASRFKGAGGYTF	TGTGCCAGCAGGTTTAAGGGGGCCGGTGGCTACACCTTC
TRBV20-1	.	few	TRBJ1-3	CSARAGANSGNTIYF	TGCAGTGCTAGAGCTGGGGCAAACTCTGGAAACACCATATATTTT
TRBV2	.	few	TRBJ1-4	CASSINEKLFF	TGTGCCAGCAGTATTAATGAAAAACTGTTTTTT
TRBV12-3/TRBV12-4	.	.	TRBJ1-2	CASSPGTAKANYGYTF	TGTGCCAGCAGTCCCGGGACGGCTAAAGCTAACTATGGCTACACCTTC
TRBV7-3	TRBD1	.	TRBJ2-2	CASSSGQRTGELFF	TGTGCCAGCAGCTCGGGACAGCGCACCGGGGAGCTGTTTTTT
TRBV7-9	.	few	TRBJ2-3	CASSPRGWRSTDTQYF	TGTGCCAGCAGCCCGCGAGGATGGAGGAGCACAGATACGCAGTATTTT
TRBV7-9	.	many	TRBJ2-1	CASKKQGAEQFF	TGTGCCAGCAAGAAACAGGGCGCTGAGCAGTTCTTC
TRBV5-1	.	.	TRBJ2-4	CAAALVNIQYF	TGCGCCGCGGCCCTAGTCAACATTCAGTACTTC